One and the same sample provided the 30 T cell receptor beta chains below, sequenced in a study of cytomegalovirus exposure and HLA in healthy donors. The PCR employed 60 Vbeta primers together with 13 Jbeta primers. Repertoires were generated with immunoSEQ multiplex PCR, while TCRdb's copy carries only in-frame clones and drops some. In the table there are just over 150,000 clones, around four fifths of which are singletons. The specimen sequenced was PBMCs. The receptors were gathered from a man between 18 and 29 years old in good health and CMV-seronegative.

The chain has TRBV5-1 and TRBJ2-5; 9 bases fit TRBD1. The J call may not be correct, given that the DNA end is closer to TRBJ2-7. The CDR3 has 15 amino acids. Germline assignment: CDR1 SGHRS and CDR2 YFSETQ. This CDR3 is CASSLAGTGPGEQYF. The CDR3 nucleotides read TGCGCCAGCAGCTTGGCCGGGACAGGGCCTGGCGAGCAGTACTTC.

The J gene is TRBJ2-2, the V gene TRBV11-3; 9 nucleotides align to TRBD1. V lost 5 bases to trimming and J lost 0 bases; unmatched junction nucleotides: 4. The CDR3 has 16 amino acids. From germline, CDR1 is SGHNT and CDR2 YENEEA. CDR3 amino acids: CASSQGQGTNTGELFF. DNA of the CDR3: TGTGCCAGCAGCCAGGGACAGGGAACGAACACCGGGGAGCTGTTTTTT.

The V call is TRBV27, the J call TRBJ1-5; no clear D. V was cut by 3 bases and J by 8 bases, with 11 bases left in between. This CDR3 has 13 residues. Germline CDR1 is MNHEY and CDR2 is SMNVEV (reference sequence). CDR3 DNA: TGTGCCAGCAGTTTCTCCCCCGTAGAGCCCCAGCATTTT. Translating it yields CASSFSPVEPQHF.

J is TRBJ2-5 and V is TRBV6-5; TRBD2 agrees at 8 bases. The CDR3 is 14 residues long. V shed 7 bases, J shed 4 bases, and the junction held 8 bases outside the gene matches. CDR1 MNHEY and CDR2 SVGAGI come from the germline V gene. The CDR3 nucleotides read TGTGCCAGCACAACGGGAGGGTGGGGAGAGACCCAGTACTTC. Its protein product is CASTTGGWGETQYF.

The gene calls are TRBV7-8 and TRBJ1-2; D might be TRBD1 (5 bases). Trimming removed 1 base from V and 7 bases from J, with 13 bases in between. The germline V gene encodes CDR1 SGHVS and CDR2 FQNEAQ. CDR3 length: 14 amino acids. In DNA, the CDR3 is TGTGCCAGCAGCTTAGAGGTTCGGGGGTCTGGCTACACCTTC. It is translated as CASSLEVRGSGYTF.

V gene TRBV15 combines with J gene TRBJ1-6; perhaps TRBD1 as D (6 bases). The CDR3 has 15 residues. With 5 bases removed from V and 0 bases from J, the gap between germline ends came to 8 bases. Germline V CDR1 and CDR2: LNHNV, YYDKDF (reference sequence). The CDR3 coding sequence is TGTGCCACCAGCGGGGGGGCCTCCTATAATTCACCCCTCCACTTT. It is translated as CATSGGASYNSPLHF.

The chain carries TRBV6-1 and TRBJ2-7; D remains ambiguous. The V gene lost 7 bases and the J gene lost 1 base, with 5 bases spanning the gap. The CDR3 loop spans 11 amino acids. CDR1 and CDR2 (germline): MNHNS, SASEGT. CDR3 loop: CASIRSYEQYF. The CDR3 DNA sequence: TGTGCCAGCATCAGATCCTACGAGCAGTACTTC.

The J gene is TRBJ2-2, the V gene TRBV29-1; a possible D gene is TRBD2 (5 bases). Trimming stripped 4 bases from V and 6 bases from J, with 15 bases between. The CDR3 contains 14 residues. The germline CDR1 and CDR2 sequences are SQVTM and ANQGSEA. The CDR3 coding sequence is TGCAGCGTTGTCGCCCCGGGGTCCCCCGGGGAGCTGTTTTTT. Its protein is CSVVAPGSPGELFF.

The chain carries TRBV9 and TRBJ2-7, with D tentatively TRBD1 (5 bases). The germline V gene has CDR1 SGDLS and CDR2 YYNGEE. The CDR3 runs 14 residues. The V end lost 4 bases, the J end lost 3 bases, and 14 bases lay between the germline ends. CDR3 nucleotides: TGTGCCAGCAGCCCAATCGACAGTTACTACGAGCAGTACTTC. Protein product: CASSPIDSYYEQYF. Combining the CDR3 with reference TRBV9 and TRBJ2-7 gives the whole variable domain DSGVTQTPKHLITATGQRVTLRCSPRSGDLSVYWYQQSLDQGLQFLIQYYNGEERAKGNILERFSAQQFPDLHSELNLSSLELGDSALYFCASSPIDSYYEQYFGPGTRLTVT.

V gene TRBV4-3 combines with J gene TRBJ1-2, with unresolved D. V was pared by 0 bases and J by 6 bases, with 11 bases between. The CDR3 length is 14 residues. Per germline, CDR1 LGHNA and CDR2 YSLEER. In DNA form, the CDR3 reads TGCGCCAGCAGCCAAGATCACCAGGAGGATGGCTACACCTTC. It yields the protein CASSQDHQEDGYTF.

V is TRBV28 and J is TRBJ2-2; the match to TRBD1 covers 8 bases. This CDR3 has 16 residues. The germline CDR1 and CDR2 sequences are MDHEN and SYDVKM. Losses at the gene ends were 7 bases for V and 0 bases for J; bases not matched to a gene: 7. The CDR3 loop is CASIAAGGANTGELFF. The CDR3 coding sequence is TGTGCCAGCATTGCCGCAGGGGGCGCGAACACCGGGGAGCTGTTTTTT.

This clone was seen only once. Other nucleotide sequences from this sample produce the same CDR3. The chain links TRBV6-1 to TRBJ2-2, with D tentatively TRBD1 (7 bases). The germline V gene encodes CDR1 MNHNS and CDR2 SASEGT. V dropped 8 bases and J dropped 7 bases, with 17 bases sitting between them. The CDR3 consists of 14 residues. As DNA, the CDR3 is TGTGCCAGCTGGTCGGGCCAGGGGGGCGGGGAGCTGTTTTTT. It yields the protein CASWSGQGGGELFF.

This chain joins TRBV18 and TRBJ1-2, with 7 bases fitting TRBD1. CDR1 and CDR2 (germline): KGHSH, LQKENI. This CDR3 comprises 12 residues. The J segment lost 6 bases and the V segment lost 4 bases, leaving 2 bases of the junction unmatched. In DNA form, the CDR3 reads TGTGCCAGCTCACAAACAGGGGATGGCTACACCTTC. Its protein product is CASSQTGDGYTF.

The chain couples TRBV11-2 to TRBJ2-7, with D possibly being TRBD2 (6 bases). From germline, CDR1 is SGHAT and CDR2 FQNNGV. The length of the CDR3 is 17 residues. Trimming took 3 bases from V and 2 from J, leaving 20 bases between them. CDR3 DNA: TGTGCCAGCAGCTTGTCTGGCGGGGTCGGTACCCCCTACGAGCAGTACTTC. Encoded protein: CASSLSGGVGTPYEQYF.

The chain joins TRBV9 to TRBJ2-2; 8 bases align to TRBD2. V shed 0 bases and J 3 bases; nucleotides not matched to a gene: 10. Per the germline V gene, CDR1 is SGDLS and CDR2 is YYNGEE. The CDR3 sequence is 18 residues long. The CDR3 DNA is TGTGCCAGCAGCGTAGAAGCCCCTCCAGCGGGGGACACCGGGGAGCTGTTTTTT. Its translation is CASSVEAPPAGDTGELFF.

The V call is TRBV28, the J call TRBJ2-5, with a weak D call TRBD1 (5 bases). Gene TRBJ2-7 matches the end of the DNA better, so the J call may be wrong. The CDR3 totals 14 residues. Germline-derived CDR1 and CDR2 are MDHEN and SYDVKM. CDR3 residues: CASSPGDRNYEQYF. DNA for the CDR3: TGTGCCAGCAGTCCAGGAGACAGAAACTACGAGCAGTACTTC.

The chain combines TRBV5-1 with TRBJ1-2, with 7 bases aligning to TRBD1. CDR3 length equals 16 residues. CDR1 and CDR2 from the germline V gene are SGHRS and YFSETQ. V shed 0 bases and J 1 base; nucleotides not matched to a gene: 6. This CDR3 is CASSLGQGALNYGYTF. The CDR3 nucleotides are TGCGCCAGCAGCTTGGGACAGGGAGCCCTTAACTATGGCTACACCTTC.

This clone was recorded only once. V is TRBV19 and J is TRBJ2-1, with D perhaps matching TRBD2 (6 bases). The CDR3 runs to 12 residues. Trimming pared 7 bases from V and 6 bases from J, leaving 10 bases between. CDR1 and CDR2 (germline): LNHDA, SQIVND (reference sequence). The CDR3 reads CASMRGPNEQFF. The CDR3 DNA reads as TGTGCCAGTATGCGGGGCCCCAATGAGCAGTTCTTC.

The genes are TRBV7-9 and TRBJ1-5; TRBD1 matches 11 bases. The germline gives CDR1 SEHNR, CDR2 FQNEAQ (reference sequence). The CDR3 loop spans 16 amino acids. Trimming cost V 1 base and J 6 bases; bases outside gene matches: 5. CDR3 coding DNA: TGTGCCAGCAGCTTAGACGGGACAGGGGGGGGTCAGCCCCAGCATTTT. Translated, it gives CASSLDGTGGGQPQHF.

The chain recombines TRBV5-1 with TRBJ1-2, with D uncertain. With 0 bases removed from V and 2 bases from J, the gap between germline ends came to 17 bases. This CDR3 has 17 amino acids. Germline values: CDR1 SGHRS, CDR2 YFSETQ. CDR3 nucleotide sequence: TGCGCCAGCAGCTTGGACCCGGGTTGGGTCAACAACTATGGCTACACCTTC. Translating it yields CASSLDPGWVNNYGYTF.

This clone has only a few counts. In DNA, the CDR3 is TGTGCCAGTAGCCGACTAGCGGGGGAGACGAACACCGGGGAGCTGTTTTTT. Amino acids: CASSRLAGETNTGELFF. The V gene is TRBV19, the J gene TRBJ2-2; TRBD2 agrees at 12 bases. The length of the CDR3 is 17 residues. The V segment lost 6 bases and the J segment 0 bases; nucleotides outside the gene matches: 5. The germline V gene has CDR1 LNHDA and CDR2 SQIVND (reference sequence).

The J gene is TRBJ1-2, the V gene TRBV7-2; D is possibly TRBD1 (5 bases). Germline CDR1 reads SGHTA; CDR2 reads FQGNSA. The CDR3 contains 15 residues. Trimming took off 5 bases at V and 6 bases at J, with 19 bases between the two ends. The CDR3 region has the DNA TGTGCCAGCAGCCGACTCCGTCGGGGAGGGGATGGCTACACCTTC. This sequence encodes CASSRLRRGGDGYTF.

This rearrangement joins TRBV7-6 to TRBJ1-2; D is possibly TRBD1 (5 bases). V gave up 1 base and J gave up 7 bases, with 13 bases separating them. Germline lookup yields CDR1 SGHVS and CDR2 FNYEAQ. The CDR3 consists of 14 residues. The CDR3 reads CASSLEAREAGYTF. The CDR3 nucleotides are TGTGCCAGCAGCTTAGAGGCCAGGGAGGCTGGCTACACCTTC. The full variable domain, with the rest looked up from reference TRBV7-6 and TRBJ1-2, is GAGVSQSPRYKVTKRGQDVALRCDPISGHVSLYWYRQALGQGPEFLTYFNYEAQQDKSGLPNDRFSAERPEGSISTLTIQRTEQRDSAMYRCASSLEAREAGYTFGSGTRLTVV.

V is TRBV6-5 and J is TRBJ1-6, with D uncertain. Trimming pared 2 bases from V and 5 bases from J, leaving 7 bases between. Germline lookup yields CDR1 MNHEY and CDR2 SVGAGI. This CDR3 is built from 14 residues. The CDR3 DNA sequence: TGTGCCAGCAGTTACGGCAGAAATAATTCACCCCTCCACTTT. Translating gives CASSYGRNNSPLHF.

The rearrangement links TRBV28 to TRBJ1-2; 7 bases are shared with TRBD1. Germline V gene sequence: CDR1 MDHEN, CDR2 SYDVKM. CDR3 length: 15 amino acids. The trim removed 3 bases at V and 2 bases at J, leaving 6 bases unmatched. The CDR3 region has the DNA TGTGCCAGCAGTTTGATGGGACAGACCAACTATGGCTACACCTTC. Amino acid sequence: CASSLMGQTNYGYTF.

This chain connects TRBV18 to TRBJ2-7, with 7 bases matching TRBD1. The J segment lost 1 base and the V segment lost 2 bases, leaving 8 bases of the junction unmatched. Per germline, CDR1 KGHSH and CDR2 LQKENI. The CDR3 covers 16 residues. As DNA, the CDR3 is TGTGCCAGCTCACCATGGGGAACAGGGGAGTCCTACGAGCAGTACTTC. Residues: CASSPWGTGESYEQYF.

The chain links TRBV9 to TRBJ2-7; TRBD1 agrees at 9 bases. Germline loops: CDR1 SGDLS, CDR2 YYNGEE. V shed 3 bases and J 0 bases; nucleotides not matched to a gene: 4. The CDR3 consists of 15 residues. In DNA form, the CDR3 reads TGTGCCAGCAGCGGGGACAGGGAGGGCTCCTACGAGCAGTACTTC. It translates to CASSGDREGSYEQYF.

This rearrangement joins TRBV5-4 to TRBJ2-7, with D possibly matching TRBD1 (5 bases). CDR1 is SGHNT and CDR2 is YYREEE in the germline V gene (reference sequence). The CDR3 covers 14 residues. Trimming cost V 3 bases and J 4 bases, with 14 bases left between them. CDR3 in DNA: TGTGCCAGCAGCTCCCAGGGTAGTGTTTACGAGCAGTACTTC. This sequence encodes CASSSQGSVYEQYF.

This sequence joins TRBV28 and TRBJ2-2; 9 bases align to TRBD1. From germline, CDR1 is MDHEN and CDR2 SYDVKM. The CDR3 contains 15 residues. J was trimmed by 5 bases and V by 6 bases; bases with no gene match: 7. CDR3 sequence reads: CASSLGQGRTGELFF. In nucleotides, the CDR3 is TGTGCCAGCAGCCTGGGACAGGGAAGAACCGGGGAGCTGTTTTTT.

Remarks on this clone: The junction departs from germline at one end; a sequencing error may be responsible. The rearrangement uses TRBV7-2 and TRBJ1-2; 10 bases align to TRBD1. The V gene's germline CDR1 is SGHTA and CDR2 FQGNSA. The length of the CDR3 is 15 residues. The CDR3 bases are TGTGCCAGCAGCTTAGGGGACAGGGGTTCCTATGGCTACGCCTTC. Translated, it gives CASSLGDRGSYGYAF.